This TCR beta chain was identified in a study of blood T cell repertoires in COVID-19 (dated by TCRdb to about 2020). Regarding the study in general: The collaborator samples originated in the United States, Italy and Spain and spanned the acute and convalescent phases of COVID-19. The samples were drawn from the first 160 participants of the ongoing ImmuneRACE study and from under 1,500 subjects provided by 6 global collaborators. The dataset comprised deeply sampled blood TCRbeta repertoires from subjects exposed to, actively infected with, or recovered from COVID-19. The material from the prospective study consisted of cDNA or gDNA derived from T cells, B-cell-depleted T cells, or PBMCs. The repertoires were released in a freely available public database meant as a resource for research on the immune response to SARS-CoV-2. The sample metadata nearly always contained a de-identified subject ID, COVID-19 status, age in years and sex. HLA class I and class II types, where available, came from metadata supplied by the sample provider rather than from assay-based typing. The paper as a whole reports these results and caveats: The amount of clinical and demographic metadata varied by source and participant and was provided uncurated.

At the junction V is shortened by 0 bases and J by 5 bases, with 12 bases in between. The CDR1 and CDR2 encoded by the germline V gene are SGHRS and YFSETQ. Reading from cysteine to phenylalanine, the CDR3 counts 15 amino acids. Kept here is only the CDR3 DNA, which spans 45 bases and is read in frame from base 1. TCRbeta CDR3 regions were amplified from genomic DNA by means of the immunoSEQ Assay, a bias-controlled multiplex PCR. The authors' analysis ran thus. The number of nucleated cells in each sample was estimated from the amplification of reference gene primers within the assay. To quantify the absolute abundance of each unique TCRbeta CDR3 rearrangement, sequence reads were collapsed and filtered. For each sample, productive Simpson clonality was calculated as the square root of Simpson's diversity index across productive rearrangements. TCRdb limited this immuneACCESS table to in-frame rearrangements with V and J called. A share of clones is missing; checked studies link under half to unresolved V genes, and the rest is unexplained. V, J and clone size reflect that table, while D and trimming were determined from the DNA. The sample contains hundreds of thousands of clones, 80% to 90% of them found a single time. The ten largest clones capture around 0.8% of the sample.

Participants in the prospective study were aged 18 to 89 years, lived in some 24 United States geographic areas, and enrolled through a virtual design. In the prospective study, participants were assigned to cohorts based on the clinical history participants reported in a screening survey and a study questionnaire. A participant counted as exposed if, within 2 weeks of entering the study, that participant had been in contact with someone who had a PCR-confirmed or clinician-diagnosed COVID-19 case. In the prospective study, whole blood, serum and a nasopharyngeal or oropharyngeal swab were collected from each participant by mobile phlebotomists. Additional blood draws and questionnaires over an approximately two-month period could optionally be provided by prospective study participants. Blood samples from the prospective study were shipped frozen or at room temperature prior to DNA extraction.

Details on this clone: Its antigen remains undetermined. It has no much larger one-base neighbor in the sample; base qualities were not kept.

The receptor comes from a man aged 45 to 65 who had been exposed to COVID-19. Sequenced sample: PBMCs or T cells enriched from blood (not recorded which). The sequence links TRBV5-1 to TRBJ2-1, with TRBD1 as a weak D call on 6 bases. CDR3 sequence: CASSLVQGSHNEQFF. In nucleotide form, the sequence is TGCGCCAGCAGCTTGGTACAGGGTAGTCACAATGAGCAGTTCTTC. Extended through the reference TRBV5-1 and TRBJ2-1 proteins, this CDR3 yields the full variable domain: KAGVTQTPRYLIKTRGQQVTLSCSPISGHRSVSWYQQTPGQGLQFLFEYFSETQRNKGNFPGRFSGRQFSNSRSEMNVSTLELGDSALYLCASSLVQGSHNEQFFGPGTRLTVL.